Sequencing of this T cell receptor (beta chain) was carried out in a study of read filtering for tumor transcriptome and immune sequencing. Study-wide background: Transcriptome libraries were built from DNase-treated RNA. Study conclusions and caveats: The sorted CD138-negative fraction was a mixed bone marrow immune population, not purified T cells.

This clonotype was observed at least ten times. Its antigen remains unidentified. Per germline, CDR1 SQVTM and CDR2 ANQGSEA. V trimming: 3 bases; J trimming: 4 bases; junction bases outside the gene matches: 5. There are 13 residues in the CDR3. Molecular barcoded adaptors covering alpha/delta and beta/gamma chains were used on roughly 400 ng RNA. TCRdb redid the calling of the reads with MiXCR, one entry per CDR3 protein. The sample lists some 140,000 distinct CDR3 sequences, approximately 13% occurring once. Sequencing used a population of CD138-negative cells sorted from bone marrow. This clonotype originated in a donor aged 40 or older with multiple myeloma. The chain employs TRBV29-1 and TRBJ1-2; TRBD1 matches 7 bases. The CDR3 here is CSVDRTGLYGYTF. CDR3 nucleotides: TGCAGCGTTGATAGGACAGGACTCTATGGCTACACCTTC.